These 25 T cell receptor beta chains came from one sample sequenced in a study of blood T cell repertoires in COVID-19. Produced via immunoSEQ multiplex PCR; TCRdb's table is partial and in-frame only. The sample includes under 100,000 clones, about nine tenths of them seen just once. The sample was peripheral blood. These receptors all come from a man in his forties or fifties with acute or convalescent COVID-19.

The CDR3 DNA follows: TGTGCCAGCTCACCACGGACAGGGAGGGAGACCCAGTACTTC. This encodes CASSPRTGRETQYF. V and J are TRBV18 and TRBJ2-5; 8 bases map to TRBD1. Germline values: CDR1 KGHSH, CDR2 LQKENI. Unmatched junction bases numbered 3, after V lost 1 base and J lost 5 bases. The CDR3 length is 14 residues.

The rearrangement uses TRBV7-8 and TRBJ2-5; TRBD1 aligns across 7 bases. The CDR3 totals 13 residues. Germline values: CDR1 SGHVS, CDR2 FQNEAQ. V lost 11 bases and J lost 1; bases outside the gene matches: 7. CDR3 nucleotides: TGTGCCTGCCGGGACAGAAGCCAAGAGACCCAGTACTTC. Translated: CACRDRSQETQYF.

The CDR3 DNA reads TGCGCCAGCAGCTTAAGGAGGGGCGAGACCCAGTACTTC. This sequence encodes CASSLRRGETQYF. The chain is built from TRBV5-1 and TRBJ2-5; D may be TRBD2 (6 bases). V gave up 2 bases and J gave up 5 bases, with 10 bases separating them. The CDR3 is 13 amino acids. CDR1 SGHRS and CDR2 YFSETQ come from the germline V gene.

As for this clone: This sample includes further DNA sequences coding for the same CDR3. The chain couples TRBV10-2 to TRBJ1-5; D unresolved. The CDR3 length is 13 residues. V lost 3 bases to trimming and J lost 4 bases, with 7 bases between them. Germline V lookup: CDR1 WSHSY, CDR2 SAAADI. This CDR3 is CASSDLGNQPQHF. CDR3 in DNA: TGCGCCAGCAGTGATCTCGGGAATCAGCCCCAGCATTTT.

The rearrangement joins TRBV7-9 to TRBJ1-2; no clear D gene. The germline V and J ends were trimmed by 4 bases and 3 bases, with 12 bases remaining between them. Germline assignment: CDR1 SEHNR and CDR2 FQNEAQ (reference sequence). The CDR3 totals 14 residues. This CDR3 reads CASSWLATDYGYTF. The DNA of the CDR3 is TGTGCCAGCAGCTGGTTAGCAACCGACTATGGCTACACCTTC.

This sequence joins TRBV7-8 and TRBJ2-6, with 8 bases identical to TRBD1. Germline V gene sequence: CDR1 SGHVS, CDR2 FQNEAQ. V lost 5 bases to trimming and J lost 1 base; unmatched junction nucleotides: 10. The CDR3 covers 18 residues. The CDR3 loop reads CASSRDRGLQSGANVLTF. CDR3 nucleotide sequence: TGTGCCAGCAGCCGAGACAGGGGACTGCAATCTGGGGCCAACGTCCTGACTTTC.

The chain's CDR3 is CAWSPSGLVTGELFF. The CDR3 coding sequence is TGTGCCTGGAGTCCTTCAGGGTTGGTAACCGGGGAGCTGTTTTTT. V is TRBV30 and J is TRBJ2-2; a possible D gene is TRBD1 (5 bases). The V end was cut by 2 bases, the J end by 5 bases, with 15 bases between. The CDR3 has 15 amino acids. From germline, CDR1 is GTSNPN and CDR2 SVGIG (reference sequence).

The CDR3 loop reads CASYSGRSTDTQYF. The CDR3 DNA reads TGTGCCTCCTACAGCGGGAGGAGCACAGATACGCAGTATTTT. The V call is TRBV30, the J call TRBJ2-3, with TRBD2 identical over 9 bases. Per germline, CDR1 GTSNPN and CDR2 SVGIG (reference sequence). The V segment lost 7 bases and the J segment 0 bases; nucleotides outside the gene matches: 5. CDR3 length: 14 amino acids.

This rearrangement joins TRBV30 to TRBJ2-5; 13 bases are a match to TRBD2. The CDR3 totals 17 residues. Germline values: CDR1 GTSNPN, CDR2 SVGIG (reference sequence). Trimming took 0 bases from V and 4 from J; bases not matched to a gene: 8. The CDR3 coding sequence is TGTGCCTGGAGTGTACGCAGGACTAGCGGGAGCCCAGAGACCCAGTACTTC. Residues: CAWSVRRTSGSPETQYF.

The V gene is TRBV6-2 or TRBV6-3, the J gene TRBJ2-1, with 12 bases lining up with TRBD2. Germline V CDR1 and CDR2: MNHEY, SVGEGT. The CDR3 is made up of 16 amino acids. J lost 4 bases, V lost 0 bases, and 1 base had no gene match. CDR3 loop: CASSYSGTSGYNEQFF. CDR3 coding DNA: TGTGCCAGCAGTTACTCTGGGACTAGCGGGTACAATGAGCAGTTCTTC.

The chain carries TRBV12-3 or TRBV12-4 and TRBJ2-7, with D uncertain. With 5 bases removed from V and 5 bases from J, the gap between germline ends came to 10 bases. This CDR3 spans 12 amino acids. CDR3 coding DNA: TGTGCCAGCAGTCTGACTTTCAACGAGCAGTACTTC. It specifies CASSLTFNEQYF.

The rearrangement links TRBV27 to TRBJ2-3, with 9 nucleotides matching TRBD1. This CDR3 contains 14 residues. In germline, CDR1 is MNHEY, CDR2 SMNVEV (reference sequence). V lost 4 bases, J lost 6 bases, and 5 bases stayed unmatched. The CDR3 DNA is TGTGCCAGCAGTTCCACAGGGGGCGCGGATACGCAGTATTTT. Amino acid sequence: CASSSTGGADTQYF.

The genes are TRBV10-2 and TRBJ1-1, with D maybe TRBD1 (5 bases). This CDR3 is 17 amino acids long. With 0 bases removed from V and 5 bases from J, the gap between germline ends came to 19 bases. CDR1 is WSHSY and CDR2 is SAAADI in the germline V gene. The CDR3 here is CASSESTLGGVGTEAFF. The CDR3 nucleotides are TGCGCCAGCAGTGAGTCGACTCTGGGGGGGGTAGGGACTGAAGCTTTCTTT.

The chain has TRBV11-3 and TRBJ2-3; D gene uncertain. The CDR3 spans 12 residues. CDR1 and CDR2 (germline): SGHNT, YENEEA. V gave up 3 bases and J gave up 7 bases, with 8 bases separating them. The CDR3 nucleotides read TGTGCCAGCAGCTTTCTTGGGCATACGCAGTATTTT. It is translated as CASSFLGHTQYF. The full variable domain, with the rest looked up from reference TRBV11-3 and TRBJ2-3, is EAGVVQSPRYKIIEKKQPVAFWCNPISGHNTLYWYLQNLGQGPELLIRYENEEAVDDSQLPKDRFSAERLKGVDSTLKIQPAELGDSAVYLCASSFLGHTQYFGPGTRLTVL.

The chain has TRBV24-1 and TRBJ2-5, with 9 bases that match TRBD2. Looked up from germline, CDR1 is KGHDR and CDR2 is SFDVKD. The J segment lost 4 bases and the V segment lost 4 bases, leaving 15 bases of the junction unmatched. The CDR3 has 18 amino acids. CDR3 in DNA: TGTGCCACCAGTGAGCACCCAGGCGGGGGGGGCGGAGGAGAGACCCAGTACTTC. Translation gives CATSEHPGGGGGGETQYF.

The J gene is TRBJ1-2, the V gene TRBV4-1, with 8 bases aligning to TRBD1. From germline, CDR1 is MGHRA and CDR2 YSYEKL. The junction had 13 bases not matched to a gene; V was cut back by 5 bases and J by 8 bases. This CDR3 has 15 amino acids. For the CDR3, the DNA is TGCGCCAGCAGCGTGGGATCGGGCAGGGGGCTCGGCTACACCTTC. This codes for CASSVGSGRGLGYTF.

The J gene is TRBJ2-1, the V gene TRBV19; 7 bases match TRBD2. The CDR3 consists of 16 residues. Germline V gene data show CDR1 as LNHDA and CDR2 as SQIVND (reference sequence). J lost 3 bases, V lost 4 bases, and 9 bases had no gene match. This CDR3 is CASSTPLAAGYNEQFF. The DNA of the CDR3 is TGTGCCAGTAGTACCCCTCTAGCGGCCGGCTACAATGAGCAGTTCTTC.

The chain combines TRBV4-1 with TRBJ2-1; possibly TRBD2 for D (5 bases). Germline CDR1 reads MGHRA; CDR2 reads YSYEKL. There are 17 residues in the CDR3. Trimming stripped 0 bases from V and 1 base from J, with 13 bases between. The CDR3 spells CASSQDIYEGSYNEQFF. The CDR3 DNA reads TGCGCCAGCAGCCAAGATATCTATGAGGGATCCTACAATGAGCAGTTCTTC.

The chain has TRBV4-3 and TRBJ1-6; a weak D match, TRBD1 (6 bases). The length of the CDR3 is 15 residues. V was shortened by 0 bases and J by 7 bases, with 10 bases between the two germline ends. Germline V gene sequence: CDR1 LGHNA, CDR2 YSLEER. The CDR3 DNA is TGCGCCAGCAGCCAAGATTGGGGGGGCAATTCACCCCTCCACTTT. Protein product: CASSQDWGGNSPLHF.

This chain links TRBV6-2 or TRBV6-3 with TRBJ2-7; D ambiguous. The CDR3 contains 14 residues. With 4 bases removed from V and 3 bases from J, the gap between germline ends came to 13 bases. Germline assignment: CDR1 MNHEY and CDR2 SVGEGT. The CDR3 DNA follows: TGTGCCAGCAGTTCAATAATGGTTAGCTACGAGCAGTACTTC. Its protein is CASSSIMVSYEQYF.

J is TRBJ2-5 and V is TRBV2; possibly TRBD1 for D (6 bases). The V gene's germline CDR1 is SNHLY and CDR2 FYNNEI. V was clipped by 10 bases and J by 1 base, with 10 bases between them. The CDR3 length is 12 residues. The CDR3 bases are TGTGCCACCACCAGGGGCCAAGAGACCCAGTACTTC. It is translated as CATTRGQETQYF. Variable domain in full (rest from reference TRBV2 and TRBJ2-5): EPEVTQTPSHQVTQMGQEVILRCVPISNHLYFYWYRQILGQKVEFLVSFYNNEISEKSEIFDDQFSVERPDGSNFTLKIRSTKLEDSAMYFCATTRGQETQYFGPGTRLLVL.

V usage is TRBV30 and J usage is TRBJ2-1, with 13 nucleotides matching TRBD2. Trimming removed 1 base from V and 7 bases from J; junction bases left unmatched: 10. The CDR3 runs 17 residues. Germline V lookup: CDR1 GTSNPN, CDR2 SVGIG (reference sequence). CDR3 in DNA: TGTGCCTGGAGTGGGACCCGGACTAGCGGGAGTAAGAATGAGCAGTTCTTC. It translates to CAWSGTRTSGSKNEQFF.

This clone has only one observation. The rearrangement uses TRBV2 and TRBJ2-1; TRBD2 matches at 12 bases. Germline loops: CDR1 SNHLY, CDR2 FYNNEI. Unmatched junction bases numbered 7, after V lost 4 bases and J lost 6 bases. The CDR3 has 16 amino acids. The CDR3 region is CASSALLLAGGNEQFF. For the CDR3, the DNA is TGTGCCAGCAGTGCGCTACTACTAGCGGGAGGCAATGAGCAGTTCTTC.

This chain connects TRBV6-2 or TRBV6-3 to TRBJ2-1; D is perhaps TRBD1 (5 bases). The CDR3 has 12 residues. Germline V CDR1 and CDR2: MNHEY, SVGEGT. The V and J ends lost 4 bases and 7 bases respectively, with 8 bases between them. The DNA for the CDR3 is TGTGCCAGCAGTTCGACAGTAAATGAGCAGTTCTTC. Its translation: CASSSTVNEQFF.

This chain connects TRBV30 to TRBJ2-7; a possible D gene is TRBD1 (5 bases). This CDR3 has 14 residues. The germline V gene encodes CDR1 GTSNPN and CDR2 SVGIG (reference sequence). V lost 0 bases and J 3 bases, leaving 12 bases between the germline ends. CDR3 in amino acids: CAWSVPGKNYEQYF. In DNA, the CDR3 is TGTGCCTGGAGTGTACCAGGGAAGAACTACGAGCAGTACTTC.